Shown below are 4 T cell receptor beta chains from a single sample sequenced in a study of CD8+ T cells in alopecia areata (dated by TCRdb to the late 2010s). The time point label on this specimen signifies: baseline before oral tofacitinib. The method was the immunoSEQ multiplex PCR assay. To provide template for TCR sequencing, every sample had RNA extracted and reverse transcribed into cDNA. In TCRdb, the immuneACCESS table is reduced to in-frame sequences with V and J assigned. These tables do not hold every clone; where another copy was compared, an unresolved V gene accounts for under half, and the others remain unexplained. This sample is represented by some 56,000 clones; 96% of them were singletons. The ten most abundant clones make up roughly 25% of the sample. The sample in question was CD8+ T cells sorted from blood, obtained at week 0. The receptors originated from a human donor with alopecia areata.

The V call is TRBV29-1, the J call TRBJ1-1; 7 bases fit TRBD1. This CDR3 has 14 amino acids. In germline, CDR1 is SQVTM, CDR2 ANQGSEA. Trimming cost V 5 bases and J 1 base; bases outside gene matches: 7. DNA of the CDR3: TGCAGCGTTTCTGGGGACAGACAGAACACTGAAGCTTTCTTT. Translated: CSVSGDRQNTEAFF.

A remark on this clone: Different DNA sequences within this sample yield the same CDR3. The V and J genes are TRBV29-1 and TRBJ2-2; D ambiguous. This CDR3 region has 12 residues. Trimming shortened V by 4 bases and J by 7 bases, and 10 bases separated the two germline ends. The germline V gene has CDR1 SQVTM and CDR2 ANQGSEA. CDR3 sequence reads: CSVGSHGGELFF. The CDR3 nucleotides are TGCAGCGTTGGATCACATGGCGGGGAGCTGTTTTTT.

About this clone itself: Other DNA sequences in this specimen translate into the identical CDR3. The gene calls are TRBV6-5 and TRBJ2-7; 11 bases are a match to TRBD1. CDR3 length: 14 residues. From germline, CDR1 is MNHEY and CDR2 SVGAGI. Trimming at V came to 3 bases and at J to 3 bases, leaving 1 base not matched to a gene. Written as DNA, the CDR3 is TGTGCCAGCAGTTATGGGACAGGGGGCTACGAGCAGTACTTC. Its protein product is CASSYGTGGYEQYF.

This clone was counted once. J is TRBJ2-2 and V is TRBV15; D is perhaps TRBD1 (5 bases). Trimming removed 0 bases from V and 2 bases from J, with 10 bases in between. In germline, CDR1 is LNHNV, CDR2 YYDKDF (reference sequence). This CDR3 has 16 residues. In DNA form, the CDR3 reads TGTGCCACCAGCAGAGATGGCACAGGAAACACCGGGGAGCTGTTTTTT. Its protein is CATSRDGTGNTGELFF.